The clone carrying this T cell receptor beta chain was observed a single time. Other DNA sequences within the sample encode an identical CDR3. Some clones are missing from TCRdb's copy, which holds only in-frame ones; the method was immunoSEQ multiplex PCR. Among 39,000 or so clones listed, roughly 80% were seen once. The data belong to a study of blood T cell repertoires in COVID-19. Trimming left V 0 bases short and J 6 bases short, with 6 bases between. The CDR3 spans 13 residues. The gene calls are TRBV12-3 or TRBV12-4 and TRBJ1-5, with no clear D. The sample consisted of peripheral blood. The receptor comes from a man aged 55 to 70 in a cohort sampled during active COVID-19. CDR3 loop: CASSLALGQPQHF. CDR3 DNA sequence: TGTGCCAGCAGTTTAGCGCTAGGTCAGCCCCAGCATTTT.